The 3 T cell receptor beta chains reported below all come from one sample, sequenced in a study of blood T cell repertoires in COVID-19. Produced via immunoSEQ multiplex PCR; TCRdb's table is partial and in-frame only. The sample comprises tens of thousands of clones, around 77% of which are singletons, and under 3% rests with the top ten. The specimen sequenced was peripheral blood. Every receptor here comes from a man in his 70s with COVID-19, enrolled during active disease.

This clone has only one observation. As DNA, the CDR3 is TGTGCCATCAACGGACAGGGGGCAGATGGCTACACCTTC. Residues: CAINGQGADGYTF. The V and J genes are TRBV10-3 and TRBJ1-2; 11 positions match TRBD1. Trimming at V came to 7 bases and at J to 6 bases, leaving 4 bases not matched to a gene. The CDR3 runs to 13 residues. The germline V gene has CDR1 ENHRY and CDR2 SYGVKD.

In this sample, this clone turned up many times. The rearrangement joins TRBV2 to TRBJ1-1, with D possibly TRBD1 on 6 matching bases. This CDR3 comprises 15 residues. V lost 6 bases to trimming and J lost 4 bases, with 18 bases between them. Germline CDR1 reads SNHLY; CDR2 reads FYNNEI. As DNA, the CDR3 is TGTGCCAGCAGACCGGGAGGGGGATTGGGCACTGAAGCTTTCTTT. It codes for CASRPGGGLGTEAFF.

The rearrangement joins TRBV27 to TRBJ2-1; 10 nucleotides align to TRBD2. Germline CDR1 is MNHEY and CDR2 is SMNVEV (reference sequence). This CDR3 has 16 residues. With 0 bases clipped from V and 6 bases from J, the junction kept 5 bases outside the gene matches. CDR3 sequence: CASSLSPSGSVNEQFF. CDR3 in DNA: TGTGCCAGCAGTTTATCACCTAGCGGGAGCGTCAATGAGCAGTTCTTC.